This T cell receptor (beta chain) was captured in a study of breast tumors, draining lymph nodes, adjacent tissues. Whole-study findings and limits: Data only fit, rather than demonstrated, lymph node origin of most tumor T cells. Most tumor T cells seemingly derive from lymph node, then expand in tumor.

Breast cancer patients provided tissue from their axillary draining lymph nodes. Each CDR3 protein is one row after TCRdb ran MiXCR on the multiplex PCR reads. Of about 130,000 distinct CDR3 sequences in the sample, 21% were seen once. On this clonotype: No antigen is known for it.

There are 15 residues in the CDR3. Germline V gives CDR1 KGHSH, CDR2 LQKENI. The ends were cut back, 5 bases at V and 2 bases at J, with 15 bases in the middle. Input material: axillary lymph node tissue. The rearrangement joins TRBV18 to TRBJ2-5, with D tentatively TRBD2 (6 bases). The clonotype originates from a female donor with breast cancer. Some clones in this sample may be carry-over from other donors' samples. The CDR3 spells CASSSRLARQETQYF. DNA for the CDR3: TGTGCCAGCTCATCACGCCTAGCGCGGCAAGAGACCCAGTACTTC.